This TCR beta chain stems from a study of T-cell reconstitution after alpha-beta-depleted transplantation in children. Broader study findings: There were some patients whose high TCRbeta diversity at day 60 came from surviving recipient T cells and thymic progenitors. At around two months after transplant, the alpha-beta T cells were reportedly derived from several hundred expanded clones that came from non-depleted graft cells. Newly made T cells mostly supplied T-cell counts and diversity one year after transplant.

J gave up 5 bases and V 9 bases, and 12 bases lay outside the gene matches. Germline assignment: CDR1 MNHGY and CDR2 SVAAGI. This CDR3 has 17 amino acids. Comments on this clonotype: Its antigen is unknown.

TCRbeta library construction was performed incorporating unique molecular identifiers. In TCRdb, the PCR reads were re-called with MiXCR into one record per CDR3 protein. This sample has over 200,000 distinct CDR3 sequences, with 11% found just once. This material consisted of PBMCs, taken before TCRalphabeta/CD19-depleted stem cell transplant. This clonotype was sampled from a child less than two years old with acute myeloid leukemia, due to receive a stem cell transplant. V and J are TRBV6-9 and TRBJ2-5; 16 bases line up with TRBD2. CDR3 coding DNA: TGTGCCAGGATCCCCCCGGGACTAGCGGGAGGGCCTGAGACCCAGTACTTC. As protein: CARIPPGLAGGPETQYF.